These T cell receptor beta chains were read from a single sample in a study of blood T cell repertoires in COVID-19. Repertoires were generated with immunoSEQ multiplex PCR, while TCRdb's copy carries only in-frame clones and drops some. Among 200,000 to 250,000 clones, roughly 85% were seen once, and the ten largest hold 2% to 3%. The sequencing sample was made of peripheral blood. The source is a woman between 65 and 79 years old with COVID-19, enrolled during active disease. Both conserved end residues are part of each CDR3.

V gene,J gene,CDR3 protein
TRBV2,TRBJ2-2,CASSYAGPTGELFF
TRBV25-1,TRBJ2-7,CASSEGTPSFLGEQYF
TRBV6-2/TRBV6-3,TRBJ2-3,CASSYSRDSKDTQYF
TRBV5-6,TRBJ2-1,CASSLLVIAGASYNEQFF
TRBV28,TRBJ1-6,CASSNRDRGPFDSPLHF
TRBV24-1,TRBJ2-1,CATSDARTTDNEQFF
TRBV7-9,TRBJ2-5,CASSQTSGGSETQYF
TRBV9,TRBJ1-2,CASSTQTGLYGYTF
TRBV7-2,TRBJ1-4,CASSLGGGTANEKLFF
TRBV5-4,TRBJ2-7,CASSWTGGEQYF
TRBV29-1,TRBJ1-1,CSVEGGTGAFF
TRBV19,TRBJ1-1,CASSIQMNTEAFF
TRBV5-6,TRBJ2-7,CASSFGRGRDEQYF
TRBV29-1,TRBJ1-1,CSVDSHQNTEAFF
TRBV6-6,TRBJ1-1,CASSYTGQITEAFF
TRBV6-2/TRBV6-3,TRBJ1-3,CASSVASSGGPGNTIYF
TRBV19,TRBJ1-6,CASSPGQGTYNSPLHF
TRBV11-2,TRBJ2-7,CASSSHRKLLSYEQYF
TRBV7-2,TRBJ2-5,CASSLASRVRETQYF
TRBV7-3,TRBJ2-1,CASSPDLGQGGRNEQFF
TRBV7-2,TRBJ2-3,CASSFGASTDTQYF
TRBV29-1,TRBJ2-2,CSAQVGAGELFF
TRBV6-5,TRBJ2-7,CASSRQGAHSEQYF
TRBV20-1,TRBJ2-1,CSAPRGRQFF
TRBV4-1,TRBJ1-4,CASSQQNSGDGEKLFF
TRBV18,TRBJ2-7,CASSPRSGSNAYEQYF
TRBV14,TRBJ2-1,CASSQQGGIKRNEQFF
TRBV3-1/TRBV3-2,TRBJ1-1,CASSQGLGRTEAFF
TRBV10-3,TRBJ2-6,CAISERGGQDGPGANVLTF
TRBV7-3,TRBJ2-2,CASSLDPSTGELFF
TRBV5-6,TRBJ1-1,CASSLGLVAANTEAFF
TRBV4-3,TRBJ2-1,CASSQFLGASGGIYRPYNEQFF
TRBV7-6,TRBJ1-2,CASSVGTAGGYTF